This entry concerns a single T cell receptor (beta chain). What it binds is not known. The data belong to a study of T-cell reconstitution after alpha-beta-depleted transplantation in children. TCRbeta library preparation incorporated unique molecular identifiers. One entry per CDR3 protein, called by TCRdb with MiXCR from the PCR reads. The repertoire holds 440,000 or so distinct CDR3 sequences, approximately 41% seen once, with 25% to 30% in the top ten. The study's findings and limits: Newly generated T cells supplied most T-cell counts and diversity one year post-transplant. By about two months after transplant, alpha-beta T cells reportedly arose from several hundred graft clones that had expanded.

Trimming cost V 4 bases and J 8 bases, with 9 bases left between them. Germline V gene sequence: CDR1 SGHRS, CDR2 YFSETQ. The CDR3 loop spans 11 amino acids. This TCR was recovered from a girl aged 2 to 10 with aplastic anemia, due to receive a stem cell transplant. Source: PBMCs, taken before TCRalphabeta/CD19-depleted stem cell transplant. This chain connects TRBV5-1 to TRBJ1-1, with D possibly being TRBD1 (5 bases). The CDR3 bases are TGCGCCAGCAGCACGGGACTGGAAGCTTTCTTT. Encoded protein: CASSTGLEAFF.